Below are 15 T cell receptor beta chains sequenced from a single sample in a study of CD8 T cells in ankylosing spondylitis. Study-level points and caveats: Roughly eight highly homologous variants made up a TCR beta motif that seemed to typify ankylosing spondylitis blood.

Antigens for these TCRs are unknown. Each CDR3 protein is one row after TCRdb ran MiXCR on the 5' RACE reads. Found here are about 540,000 distinct CDR3 sequences, 9.5% to 15% of them singletons; the top ten hold approximately 7%. Sequencing was carried out using blood, either unsorted or a sorted T cell fraction (not recorded which). Receptor source: a male donor with ankylosing spondylitis.

The chain is built from TRBV24-1 and TRBJ2-2; a possible D gene is TRBD2 (6 bases). Trimming shortened V by 0 bases and J by 0 bases, and 7 bases separated the two germline ends. Germline V gene sequence: CDR1 KGHDR, CDR2 SFDVKD. CDR3 length: 16 amino acids. CDR3 sequence (DNA): TGTGCCACCAGTGATTTGGGGGGGACGAACACCGGGGAGCTGTTTTTT. This codes for CATSDLGGTNTGELFF.

This clonotype was counted only a few times. The rearrangement joins TRBV5-1 to TRBJ1-4; D possibly corresponds to TRBD1 (6 bases). The CDR3 contains 14 residues. Germline-derived CDR1 and CDR2 are SGHRS and YFSETQ. V shed 6 bases and J shed 2 bases, with 11 bases lying between them. The CDR3 loop is CASTRGGTNEKLFF. CDR3 sequence (DNA): TGCGCCAGCACCCGAGGGGGTACTAATGAAAAACTGTTTTTT.

This clonotype showed up just a few times. This sequence joins TRBV12-3 or TRBV12-4 and TRBJ2-7; 9 nucleotides align to TRBD2. V dropped 6 bases and J dropped 3; count of bases not matched to a gene: 9. The CDR3 contains 15 residues. The CDR3 DNA is TGTGCCAGCAGCCGAGCGGGAGGAGGGAACTACGAGCAGTACTTC. Its protein is CASSRAGGGNYEQYF.

This clonotype was observed a handful of times. V usage is TRBV12-3 or TRBV12-4 and J usage is TRBJ2-3, with TRBD2 matching over 10 bases. V gave up 7 bases and J gave up 2 bases; unmatched junction bases: 6. The CDR3 loop spans 15 amino acids. The chain's CDR3 is CASTRSGRATDTQYF. The CDR3 DNA reads as TGTGCCAGCACCCGAAGCGGGAGGGCCACAGATACGCAGTATTTT.

This clonotype was seen a few times. The chain links TRBV29-1 to TRBJ1-2, with TRBD1 identical over 10 bases. This CDR3 has 14 amino acids. CDR1 and CDR2 from the germline V gene are SQVTM and ANQGSEA. J gave up 1 base and V 1 base, and 0 bases lay outside the gene matches. The CDR3 here is CSVEGTGGNYGYTF. Written as DNA, the CDR3 is TGCAGCGTTGAAGGGACAGGGGGTAACTATGGCTACACCTTC.

The rearrangement links TRBV20-1 to TRBJ1-5, with no clear D. The germline V gene encodes CDR1 DFQATT and CDR2 SNEGSKA (reference sequence). V lost 3 bases, J lost 4 bases, and 10 bases lay in between. This CDR3 contains 13 residues. The CDR3 loop reads CSASPGWNQPQHF. For the CDR3, the DNA is TGCAGTGCTAGCCCCGGATGGAATCAGCCCCAGCATTTT.

This clonotype was counted between two and nine times. The rearrangement joins TRBV10-3 to TRBJ2-7, with D unclear. V lost 8 bases and J 2 bases, leaving 16 bases between the germline ends. The CDR3 has 14 amino acids. CDR1 is ENHRY and CDR2 is SYGVKD in the germline V gene. CDR3 DNA: TGTGCCATCGCAGAGGAACTACCCCCCTACGAGCAGTACGTC. It yields the protein CAIAEELPPYEQYV.

V gene TRBV5-1 combines with J gene TRBJ1-1; D perhaps matches TRBD1 (6 bases). In germline, CDR1 is SGHRS, CDR2 YFSETQ. Between the trimmed V and J ends, which lost 4 bases and 10 bases, there was a span of 17 bases. This CDR3 is 13 amino acids long. CDR3 sequence (DNA): TGCGCCAGCAGCCCGGACAGTAAGAATGGAGCTTTCTTT. The encoded protein is CASSPDSKNGAFF.

This chain uses TRBV20-1 with TRBJ2-1; 11 bases align to TRBD2. Germline trimming cut 3 bases from V and 13 bases from J; bases unmatched to any gene: 8. CDR3 size: 13 residues. Germline V lookup: CDR1 DFQATT, CDR2 SNEGSKA (reference sequence). The CDR3 loop reads CSASLAGGPNQFF. The CDR3 region has the DNA TGCAGTGCTAGTCTAGCGGGAGGTCCGAATCAGTTCTTC.

The chain couples TRBV3-1 to TRBJ2-1; D unresolved. Trimming pared 4 bases from V and 5 bases from J, leaving 12 bases between. Germline V gene sequence: CDR1 LGHDT, CDR2 YNNKEL (reference sequence). The CDR3 runs 14 residues. The DNA of the CDR3 is TGTGCCAGCAGCCCGGTAGGCCCAGACAATGAGCAGTTCTTC. As protein: CASSPVGPDNEQFF.

In this sample, this clonotype turned up a few times. This chain uses TRBV14 with TRBJ1-1; the D gene is possibly TRBD1 (6 bases). The CDR3 sequence is 16 residues long. Germline-derived CDR1 and CDR2 are SGHDN and FVKESK. Trimming left V 4 bases short and J 1 base short, with 16 bases between. The CDR3 sequence: CASSRRGQRGNTEAFF. CDR3 sequence (DNA): TGTGCCAGCAGCCGCCGTGGACAGCGGGGGAACACTGAAGCTTTCTTT. Drawing the rest from reference TRBV14 and TRBJ1-1, the complete variable domain is EAGVTQFPSHSVIEKGQTVTLRCDPISGHDNLYWYRRVMGKEIKFLLHFVKESKQDESGMPNNRFLAERTGGTYSTLKVQPAELEDSGVYFCASSRRGQRGNTEAFFGQGTRLTVV.

Many counts were recorded for this clonotype. In nucleotides, the CDR3 is TGTGCCAGCATCTCACAGCCGCAAGAGACCCAGTACTTC. Protein: CASISQPQETQYF. The chain couples TRBV7-9 to TRBJ2-5; D not resolved. V was trimmed by 7 bases and J by 2 bases, leaving 11 bases between them. Germline CDR1 and CDR2: SEHNR and FQNEAQ (reference sequence). This CDR3 comprises 13 residues.

This clonotype has only a few counts. V gene TRBV20-1 combines with J gene TRBJ2-4, with no clear D. V was shortened by 6 bases and J by 1 base, with 10 bases between the two germline ends. This CDR3 region has 13 residues. CDR1 DFQATT and CDR2 SNEGSKA come from the germline V gene (reference sequence). DNA for the CDR3: TGCAGTGCCCATTATTCGGCCAAAAACATTCAGTACTTC. Its protein is CSAHYSAKNIQYF.

This clonotype was seen only a few times. The chain couples TRBV29-1 to TRBJ2-3; 7 nucleotides align to TRBD2. With V trimmed by 8 bases and J by 1 base, 9 bases remained unmatched. The CDR3 has 14 amino acids. Germline V gives CDR1 SQVTM, CDR2 ANQGSEA. The CDR3 region has the DNA TGCAGCACAGAGAAGGCGGGAGGCACAGATACGCAGTATTTT. Protein sequence: CSTEKAGGTDTQYF.

This clonotype has a handful of counts. The J gene is TRBJ2-1, the V gene TRBV7-2; 7 nucleotides match TRBD2. V lost 3 bases to trimming and J lost 6 bases; unmatched junction nucleotides: 11. CDR1 is SGHTA and CDR2 is FQGNSA in the germline V gene. The length of the CDR3 is 16 residues. CDR3 sequence: CASSFTPSGRVNEQFF. The CDR3 DNA is TGTGCCAGCAGCTTCACCCCTAGCGGAAGAGTCAATGAGCAGTTCTTC.